The 23 T cell receptor beta chains listed next were all sequenced from one sample in a study of T cell responses to AZD1222 COVID-19 vaccine. The repertoire was sequenced with immunoSEQ multiplex PCR; TCRdb's copy has only in-frame clones and lacks some. The sample has tens of thousands of clones, less than 95% seen once; the top ten hold approximately 5%. The sequenced sample was peripheral blood, obtained 28 days after the second AZD1222 dose. The origin of the receptors is an adult who received the AZD1222 COVID-19 vaccine.

V usage is TRBV7-2 and J usage is TRBJ2-1, with 7 bases lining up with TRBD1. V lost 5 bases and J lost 9; bases outside the gene matches: 10. Germline values: CDR1 SGHTA, CDR2 FQGNSA. The CDR3 is made up of 14 amino acids. The CDR3 DNA reads TGTGCCAGCAGCGAACAGGGGTACGGCGGTGAGCAGTTCTTC. This gives the protein CASSEQGYGGEQFF.

This chain connects TRBV14 to TRBJ1-2; D not certain. The CDR3 sequence is 13 residues long. The germline V and J ends were trimmed by 3 bases and 8 bases, with 13 bases remaining between them. The germline gives CDR1 SGHDN, CDR2 FVKESK. CDR3 residues: CASSQGIAVGYTF. The CDR3 DNA reads TGTGCCAGCAGCCAGGGAATCGCAGTGGGCTACACCTTC.

V gene TRBV5-6 combines with J gene TRBJ1-2; the D gene is possibly TRBD1 (5 bases). This CDR3 has 13 amino acids. The germline V gene encodes CDR1 SGHDT and CDR2 YYEEEE. V lost 3 bases to trimming and J lost 7 bases, with 13 bases between them. The CDR3: CASSYAGGSGYTF. In nucleotides, the CDR3 is TGTGCCAGCAGCTACGCTGGGGGGAGTGGCTACACCTTC.

The chain carries TRBV6-2 or TRBV6-3 and TRBJ2-7, with D maybe TRBD2 (5 bases). Trimming stripped 4 bases from V and 4 bases from J, with 14 bases between. The germline CDR1 and CDR2 sequences are MNHEY and SVGEGT. The CDR3 totals 14 residues. DNA for the CDR3: TGTGCCAGCAGTTTAGAGGGCAGAGAATACGAGCAGTACTTC. Translation gives CASSLEGREYEQYF.

J is TRBJ1-1 and V is TRBV9; 7 bases match TRBD1. CDR1 is SGDLS and CDR2 is YYNGEE in the germline V gene. Trimming at V came to 9 bases and at J to 1 base, leaving 9 bases not matched to a gene. CDR3 length: 14 amino acids. The CDR3 bases are TGTGCCAATATGACAGGGAGCAAGAACACTGAAGCTTTCTTT. It is translated as CANMTGSKNTEAFF.

In its sample, this clone was seen once. The CDR3 coding sequence is TGTGCCAGCAGCTTAGAGATGAGGAGCTGGGGCTATGGCTACACCTTC. This codes for CASSLEMRSWGYGYTF. This chain uses TRBV7-9 with TRBJ1-2; D remains ambiguous. The CDR3 is made up of 16 amino acids. CDR1 is SEHNR, CDR2 FQNEAQ, per germline (reference sequence). The V and J ends lost 1 base and 4 bases respectively, with 16 bases between them.

This clone was counted a few times. The chain is built from TRBV6-5 and TRBJ1-3; D ambiguous. CDR1 and CDR2 (germline): MNHEY, SVGAGI. Trimming removed 0 bases at V and 9 bases at J, with 18 bases between. CDR3 length: 16 amino acids. The CDR3 here is CASSYSTRPPWGTIYF. The CDR3 DNA reads TGTGCCAGCAGTTACTCGACGCGGCCCCCGTGGGGCACCATATATTTT.

The chain links TRBV28 to TRBJ1-2, with D perhaps TRBD1 (5 bases). The CDR3 is 16 residues long. V was pared by 2 bases and J by 0 bases, with 13 bases between. Germline assignment: CDR1 MDHEN and CDR2 SYDVKM. CDR3 sequence reads: CASSLGAAGTNYGYTF. CDR3 in DNA: TGTGCCAGCAGTTTAGGCGCAGCAGGGACTAACTATGGCTACACCTTC.

In this sample, this clone turned up once. V and J are TRBV6-5 and TRBJ2-7; TRBD2 matches 8 bases. This CDR3 spans 15 amino acids. Germline V lookup: CDR1 MNHEY, CDR2 SVGAGI. V shed 6 bases, J shed 2 bases, and the junction held 9 bases outside the gene matches. The CDR3 bases are TGTGCCAGCAGAAAATACGGGGGGGAAACCTACGAGCAGTACTTC. This gives the protein CASRKYGGETYEQYF.

Only one count was recorded for this clone. The DNA for the CDR3 is TGTGCCAGCAGTTTGTTGGGACAGGGGAACACCGGGGAGCTGTTTTTT. It codes for CASSLLGQGNTGELFF. The chain recombines TRBV27 with TRBJ2-2; 9 bases are a match to TRBD1. CDR3 length: 16 residues. Germline assignment: CDR1 MNHEY and CDR2 SMNVEV (reference sequence). The junction had 3 bases not matched to a gene; V was cut back by 3 bases and J by 1 base.

This chain joins TRBV28 and TRBJ1-1; weak D call: TRBD1 (5 bases). Trimming took off 4 bases at V and 5 bases at J, with 23 bases between the two ends. Germline V CDR1 and CDR2: MDHEN, SYDVKM. This CDR3 comprises 17 residues. CDR3 in DNA: TGTGCCAGCAGTTCCTTGGTGGGGGGAGCAATGGGAACTGAAGCTTTCTTT. This sequence encodes CASSSLVGGAMGTEAFF.

In DNA, the CDR3 is TGTGCCAGTGTGACGGATAACTATGGCTACACCTTC. Protein sequence: CASVTDNYGYTF. The V gene is TRBV19, the J gene TRBJ1-2; D remains unclear. There are 12 residues in the CDR3. Germline-derived CDR1 and CDR2 are LNHDA and SQIVND (reference sequence). V was shortened by 8 bases and J by 1 base, with 8 bases between the two germline ends.

The V gene is TRBV9, the J gene TRBJ1-1, with a tentative D call TRBD1 (6 bases). The germline CDR1 and CDR2 sequences are SGDLS and YYNGEE. V lost 0 bases, J lost 6 bases, and 18 bases lay in between. The CDR3 length is 16 residues. For the CDR3, the DNA is TGTGCCAGCAGCGTAGGAGAGTCTGGGGGCCGCGCTGAAGCTTTCTTT. This encodes CASSVGESGGRAEAFF.

The chain carries TRBV28 and TRBJ1-2; 9 bases fit TRBD1. Trimming took 2 bases from V and 7 from J; bases not matched to a gene: 2. The CDR3 contains 13 residues. Germline lookup yields CDR1 MDHEN and CDR2 SYDVKM. CDR3 amino acids: CASSLRTGVGYTF. CDR3 sequence (DNA): TGTGCCAGCAGTTTACGGACAGGGGTTGGCTACACCTTC.

The chain has TRBV9 and TRBJ2-3, with D possibly matching TRBD2 (7 bases). V lost 4 bases and J 6 bases, leaving 21 bases between the germline ends. The CDR3 contains 16 residues. Germline V gene lookup returns CDR1 SGDLS and CDR2 YYNGEE. CDR3 sequence: CASSPLGGASIDTQYF. The CDR3 DNA sequence: TGTGCCAGCAGCCCCCTAGGGGGGGCGAGCATTGATACGCAGTATTTT.

The rearrangement uses TRBV30 and TRBJ1-1, with 8 bases matching TRBD1. The V and J ends lost 5 bases and 9 bases, in that order; junction bases with no gene match: 2. Germline loops: CDR1 GTSNPN, CDR2 SVGIG (reference sequence). This CDR3 spans 10 amino acids. CDR3 DNA sequence: TGTGCCTGGGGGACAGGTCAAGCTTTCTTT. This encodes CAWGTGQAFF.

The chain has TRBV5-1 and TRBJ1-1; D possibly corresponds to TRBD1 (6 bases). The V gene lost 0 bases and the J gene lost 1 base, with 7 bases spanning the gap. In germline, CDR1 is SGHRS, CDR2 YFSETQ. The CDR3 extends over 14 amino acids. The CDR3 protein is CASSLGTENTEAFF. The CDR3 DNA reads as TGCGCCAGCAGCTTGGGGACAGAGAACACTGAAGCTTTCTTT.

This chain joins TRBV11-2 and TRBJ1-1; no definite D call. This CDR3 region has 12 residues. Per the germline V gene, CDR1 is SGHAT and CDR2 is FQNNGV. Trimming left V 2 bases short and J 3 bases short, with 4 bases between. The CDR3 here is CASSLLYTEAFF. For the CDR3, the DNA is TGTGCCAGCAGCTTATTGTACACTGAAGCTTTCTTT.

This chain connects TRBV3-1 (or the pseudogene TRBV3-2) to TRBJ1-2, with 7 bases that match TRBD1. After removal of 4 bases from V and 6 bases from J, the junction contained 2 bases not matched to a gene. Germline V gene sequence: CDR1 LGHDT, CDR2 YNNKEL (reference sequence). The CDR3 spans 12 residues. The CDR3: CASSRDRHGYTF. The CDR3 coding sequence is TGTGCCAGCAGCCGGGACAGACATGGCTACACCTTC.

The J gene is TRBJ1-2, the V gene TRBV13; D not resolved. The CDR3 is made up of 14 amino acids. V gave up 0 bases and J gave up 4 bases, with 9 bases separating them. Per germline, CDR1 PRHDT and CDR2 FYEKMQ (reference sequence). CDR3 coding DNA: TGTGCCAGCAGCTTAGGCAGGAGTTCCTATGGCTACACCTTC. Residues: CASSLGRSSYGYTF.

V is TRBV11-3 and J is TRBJ1-5; no clear D gene. Trimming cost V 5 bases and J 11 bases, with 13 bases left between them. Germline values: CDR1 SGHNT, CDR2 YENEEA. The CDR3 length is 12 residues. DNA for the CDR3: TGTGCCAGCAGCCTGGCATCGGGGTCCCAGCATTTT. This gives the protein CASSLASGSQHF.

The gene calls are TRBV6-6 and TRBJ1-6; D gene uncertain. The CDR3 is 16 amino acids. V lost 0 bases to trimming and J lost 8 bases, with 14 bases between them. Germline lookup yields CDR1 MNHNY and CDR2 SVGAGI (reference sequence). The CDR3 DNA is TGTGCCAGCAGTTACTCGCCAACCACTGGGGATTCACCCCTCCACTTT. Translated: CASSYSPTTGDSPLHF.

This clone showed up just once. The rearrangement links TRBV10-1 to TRBJ1-1; 7 positions agree with TRBD1. The CDR3 contains 14 residues. After removal of 4 bases from V and 2 bases from J, the junction contained 4 bases not matched to a gene. Germline V lookup: CDR1 WNHNN, CDR2 SYGVQD (reference sequence). CDR3 bases: TGCGCCAGCAGTGGACAGGGTGCTAACACTGAAGCTTTCTTT. It yields the protein CASSGQGANTEAFF.